These T cell receptor beta chains were read from a single sample in a study of blood T cell repertoires in COVID-19. Data came from immunoSEQ multiplex PCR; TCRdb stores just in-frame clones and leaves some out. The data hold some 220,000 clones, with approximately 87% observed a single time. The sample was PBMCs or T cells enriched from blood (not recorded which). The receptors derive from a woman aged 45-65 years in a cohort exposed to, infected with or recovered from COVID-19 (not recorded which). The CDR3 runs from the conserved cysteine through the conserved F or W. The D gene is left open where the match is weak. Clone size is not always given. Where it is, it says once, few, many or a class for expanded clones.

>14|TRBJ1-2|TRBV24-1|TRBD1|.
CATSDWDRGHGYTF
TGTGCCACCAGTGATTGGGACAGGGGGCATGGCTACACCTTC
>18|TRBJ2-2|TRBV4-2|TRBD2|.
CASSQDMGAGGFTGELFF
TGTGCCAGCAGCCAAGATATGGGAGCGGGGGGGTTCACCGGGGAGCTGTTTTTT
>14|TRBJ1-4|TRBV7-2|.|.
CASSLQGGDEKLFF
TGTGCCAGCAGTCTACAGGGTGGGGATGAAAAACTGTTTTTT
>14|TRBJ1-2|TRBV27|TRBD1|.
CASSFDRVGYGYTF
TGTGCCAGCAGTTTCGACAGGGTAGGGTATGGCTACACCTTC
>16|TRBJ2-4|TRBV30|.|.
CAWSGLGVGAKNIQYF
TGTGCCTGGAGTGGCCTAGGTGTGGGAGCCAAAAACATTCAGTACTTC
>15|TRBJ2-5|TRBV5-1|TRBD2|.
CANSKGLAGEETQYF
TGCGCCAACAGTAAGGGACTAGCGGGGGAAGAGACCCAGTACTTC
>15|TRBJ1-1|TRBV7-3|.|.
CASSSNTGMNTEAFF
TGTGCCAGCAGCTCAAACACAGGGATGAACACTGAAGCTTTCTTT
>14|TRBJ1-2|TRBV28|.|.
CASSPPQTLYGYTF
TGTGCCAGCAGCCCCCCACAGACCTTGTATGGCTACACCTTC
>17|TRBJ2-3|TRBV5-8|TRBD2|.
CASSSGASGGNTDTQYF
TGTGCCAGCAGCTCTGGAGCTAGCGGGGGGAACACAGATACGCAGTATTTT
>13|TRBJ2-7|TRBV6-5|.|.
CASTQYRSYEQYF
TGTGCCAGCACACAATACCGCTCCTACGAGCAGTACTTC
>14|TRBJ2-4|TRBV7-2|.|.
CASSSGGSENIQYF
TGTGCCAGCAGCTCCGGAGGGTCGGAAAACATTCAGTACTTC
>15|TRBJ1-4|TRBV6-5|.|.
CASSRIQGPNEKLFF
TGTGCCAGCAGCCGAATCCAGGGCCCTAATGAAAAACTGTTTTTT
>15|TRBJ1-2|TRBV15|TRBD1|.
CATRQGARGGHGYTF
TGTGCCACACGACAGGGGGCGCGGGGGGGACATGGCTACACCTTC
>15|TRBJ2-2|TRBV9|.|.
CASSPLGGATGELFF
TGTGCCAGCAGCCCCCTTGGGGGGGCTACCGGGGAGCTGTTTTTT
>16|TRBJ1-1|TRBV6-2/TRBV6-3|TRBD1|.
CASSYYPQGLNTEAFF
TGTGCCAGCAGTTACTATCCACAGGGGCTGAACACTGAAGCTTTCTTT
>13|TRBJ1-2|TRBV20-1|.|.
CSASRTGIDGYTF
TGCAGTGCTAGTAGAACAGGGATTGATGGCTACACCTTC
>17|TRBJ1-5|TRBV4-1|.|.
CASSQVTNAAFNQPQHF
TGCGCCAGCAGCCAAGTGACAAACGCAGCCTTCAATCAGCCCCAGCATTTT
>14|TRBJ2-7|TRBV7-8|TRBD1|.
CASRVAGGWNEQYF
TGTGCCAGCAGGGTAGCAGGGGGCTGGAACGAGCAGTACTTC
>15|TRBJ2-7|TRBV5-1|.|.
CASSLGSVRDSEQYF
TGCGCCAGCAGCTTGGGGTCAGTACGGGACTCCGAGCAGTACTTC
>16|TRBJ1-2|TRBV28|.|once
CASSFSGRLLNGGYTF
TGTGCCAGCAGTTTTTCAGGGAGGCTCTTAAATGGTGGCTACACCTTC
>13|TRBJ2-3|TRBV5-6|.|.
CASSLVGPRRENF
TGTGCCAGCAGCTTGGTAGGGCCCCGCCGGGAGAATTTT
>15|TRBJ1-6|TRBV19|.|.
CASSKGADRDSPLHF
TGTGCCAGTAGTAAAGGGGCTGATAGGGATTCACCCCTCCACTTT
>13|TRBJ1-5|TRBV30|.|.
CAWSYQGNQPQHF
TGTGCCTGGAGTTACCAGGGTAATCAGCCCCAGCATTTT
>19|TRBJ2-1|TRBV7-2|TRBD1|.
CASSHTRQGIVTNVNEQFF
TGTGCCAGCAGCCATACTAGACAGGGGATCGTGACTAACGTGAATGAGCAGTTCTTC
>14|TRBJ1-2|TRBV7-2|.|.
CASSPRPDSYGYTF
TGTGCCAGCAGCCCTAGACCGGACAGCTATGGCTACACCTTC
>17|TRBJ2-5|TRBV29-1|.|.
CSVDPISLGTLGETQYF
TGCAGCGTTGACCCCATCTCCCTTGGGACACTGGGAGAGACCCAGTACTTC
>12|TRBJ1-1|TRBV7-9|.|.
CASSLEATEAFF
TGTGCCAGCAGCTTAGAAGCCACTGAAGCTTTCTTT
>15|TRBJ1-5|TRBV21-1|.|once
CASSKENRENQPQHF
TGTGCCAGCAGCAAGGAAAACAGGGAGAATCAGCCCCAGCATTTT
>14|TRBJ1-4|TRBV4-1|.|.
CASSSRQTNEKLFF
TGCGCCAGCAGTTCCAGACAGACCAATGAAAAACTGTTTTTT
>15|TRBJ2-3|TRBV6-1|TRBD2|.
CASSDVGGGTDTQYF
TGTGCCAGCAGTGATGTCGGGGGGGGCACAGATACGCAGTATTTT
>11|TRBJ2-3|TRBV19|.|.
CASMSADTQYF
TGTGCCAGTATGTCCGCGGATACGCAGTATTTT
>16|TRBJ2-5|TRBV4-1|TRBD2|.
CASSQGHSGGGETQYF
TGCGCCAGCAGCCAAGGTCATAGCGGGGGAGGTGAGACCCAGTACTTC
>17|TRBJ2-1|TRBV5-8|.|.
CASSSDLTGLSYNEQFF
TGTGCCAGCAGCTCCGACCTGACAGGCCTCTCCTACAATGAGCAGTTCTTC
>15|TRBJ2-7|TRBV13|.|.
CASSPGREIAYEQYF
TGTGCCAGCAGCCCCGGCCGGGAAATAGCCTACGAGCAGTACTTC
>15|TRBJ1-2|TRBV9|.|.
CASSVEERRWDGYTF
TGTGCCAGCAGCGTAGAGGAGAGGCGTTGGGATGGCTACACCTTC
>15|TRBJ2-5|TRBV5-1|TRBD1|.
CASRDRGQGAETQYF
TGCGCCAGCAGAGATCGAGGACAGGGGGCGGAGACCCAGTACTTC
>14|TRBJ2-5|TRBV4-1|.|.
CASSQGPGGETQYF
TGCGCCAGCAGCCAAGGGCCGGGTGGAGAGACCCAGTACTTC
>12|TRBJ1-2|TRBV6-2/TRBV6-3|.|.
CASSYREARYTF
TGTGCCAGCAGTTACAGGGAGGCTCGCTACACCTTC
>15|TRBJ2-2|TRBV11-2|.|once
CASSARDTYTGELFF
TGTGCCAGCAGCGCACGGGACACATACACCGGGGAGCTGTTTTTT
>17|TRBJ1-1|TRBV27|TRBD1|few
CASSPRTGVFANTEAFF
TGTGCCAGCAGTCCCAGGACAGGGGTGTTTGCGAACACTGAAGCTTTCTTT
>16|TRBJ1-1|TRBV6-5|TRBD1|.
CASSYTGTGGYAEAFF
TGTGCCAGCAGTTACACCGGGACAGGGGGTTATGCTGAAGCTTTCTTT
>16|TRBJ2-1|TRBV12-2|.|.
CASRSQRGLSYNEQFF
TGTGCAAGTCGCTCCCAAAGGGGGCTCTCCTACAATGAGCAGTTCTTC
>14|TRBJ1-5|TRBV10-3|TRBD1|.
CAISATGDNQPQHF
TGTGCCATCAGTGCGACAGGGGACAATCAGCCCCAGCATTTT
>14|TRBJ2-7|TRBV5-5|TRBD1|medium-sized
CASSLGQGAYEQYF
TGTGCCAGCAGCTTGGGACAGGGGGCCTACGAGCAGTACTTC
>16|TRBJ1-1|TRBV5-4|.|once
CASSLGGAGMNTEAFF
TGTGCCAGCAGCTTGGGTGGGGCGGGAATGAACACTGAAGCTTTCTTT
>15|TRBJ1-6|TRBV3-1/TRBV3-2|.|few
CASSARQSGGSPLHF
TGTGCCAGCAGCGCACGACAATCGGGGGGCTCACCCCTCCACTTT
>15|TRBJ1-4|TRBV2|TRBD1|.
CASSRTTGGNEKLFF
TGTGCCAGCAGCCGCACAACAGGGGGGAATGAAAAACTGTTTTTT
>18|TRBJ1-5|TRBV14|TRBD1|once
CASSQDPAGGENNQPQHF
TGTGCCAGCAGCCAAGATCCCGCAGGGGGCGAGAACAATCAGCCCCAGCATTTT
>14|TRBJ1-1|TRBV5-4|.|.
CASRAQGKDTEAFF
TGTGCCAGCAGGGCACAGGGTAAGGACACTGAAGCTTTCTTT
>16|TRBJ1-1|TRBV19|.|.
CASSPRRQVTNTEAFF
TGTGCCAGTAGTCCACGTCGACAGGTGACGAACACTGAAGCTTTCTTT
>14|TRBJ1-6|TRBV4-3|.|.
CASSQDGRDSPLHF
TGCGCCAGCAGCCAAGATGGCAGGGATTCACCCCTCCACTTT
>16|TRBJ1-5|TRBV11-1|TRBD1|.
CASPPPPGQENQPQHF
TGTGCCAGCCCCCCCCCTCCGGGACAGGAAAATCAGCCCCAGCATTTT
>17|TRBJ1-1|TRBV6-6|TRBD1|few
CASSPGQGETFTRSAFF
TGTGCCAGCAGTCCTGGACAGGGGGAAACTTTTACCCGATCAGCTTTCTTT